These 3 T cell receptor beta chains were sequenced from one sample in a study of chronic HIV infection and antiretroviral therapy. TCRdb re-analysed the 5' RACE reads in MiXCR, keeping a single row per CDR3 protein. The sample holds about 38,000 distinct CDR3 sequences, about 7.4% seen once. Sequencing used peripheral blood. These receptors all stem from an adult who had HIV and had not received antiretroviral therapy, or was an uninfected healthy control (not recorded which).

With respect to this clonotype: A much larger clone differs from this one at a single base, so this may be a read error. CDR3 region: CASSLVGGTETFF. The CDR3 bases are TGTGCCAGCAGTTTGGTCGGGGGCACTGAAACTTTCTTT. This sequence joins TRBV28 and TRBJ1-1; a weak D match, TRBD1 (6 bases). The germline V gene has CDR1 MDHEN and CDR2 SYDVKM. This CDR3 has 13 residues.

J is TRBJ2-6 and V is TRBV6-5; TRBD1 or TRBD2 may be the D gene (6 bases each). The V gene lost 5 bases and the J gene lost 3 bases, with 11 bases spanning the gap. Germline V gives CDR1 MNHEY, CDR2 SVGAGI. The CDR3 extends over 15 amino acids. CDR3 sequence (DNA): TGTGCCAGCAGTAACAGGGAGGATGGGGCCAACGTCCTGACTTTC. Amino acid sequence: CASSNREDGANVLTF.

The table lists this clonotype with a few counts. The rearrangement links TRBV29-1 to TRBJ2-1; TRBD2 agrees at 10 bases. The V gene's germline CDR1 is SQVTM and CDR2 ANQGSEA. This CDR3 spans 13 amino acids. After removal of 5 bases from V and 7 bases from J, the junction contained 5 bases not matched to a gene. In DNA, the CDR3 is TGCAGCGTTAGCGGGAGGGCCGAGAATGAGCAGTTCTTC. This sequence encodes CSVSGRAENEQFF.